These 32 T cell receptor beta chains came from one sample sequenced in a study of blood T cell repertoires in COVID-19. Produced via immunoSEQ multiplex PCR; TCRdb's table is partial and in-frame only. The sample consists of approximately 290,000 clones, roughly nine tenths of them appearing once. The sequencing input was peripheral blood. Every receptor here comes from a woman in her 30s with COVID-19, enrolled during active disease.

This clone came up once. The V call is TRBV10-3, the J call TRBJ2-5; no definite D call. Trimming left V 2 bases short and J 2 bases short, with 12 bases between. The CDR3 has 15 residues. Germline V lookup: CDR1 ENHRY, CDR2 SYGVKD. Here the CDR3 DNA reads TGTGCCATCAGTGAGAAAGCTGGGCTTCAAGAGACCCAGTACTTC. It yields the protein CAISEKAGLQETQYF.

Written as DNA, the CDR3 is TGTGCCAGCAGTTTCGGCGGGGGCGGCACCGGGGAGCTGTTTTTT. As protein: CASSFGGGGTGELFF. The V and J genes are TRBV6-6 and TRBJ2-2, with TRBD2 as a possible D gene (7 bases). The CDR3 sequence is 15 residues long. Germline V CDR1 and CDR2: MNHNY, SVGAGI (reference sequence). Trimming removed 4 bases at V and 4 bases at J, with 13 bases between.

The chain couples TRBV25-1 to TRBJ2-3; 10 positions match TRBD2. The ends lost 5 bases at V and 1 base at J; junction bases unmatched: 9. The CDR3 consists of 17 residues. In germline, CDR1 is MGHDK, CDR2 SYGVNS. The CDR3 reads CASSSSGRARGTDTQYF. CDR3 coding DNA: TGTGCCAGCAGTTCCAGCGGGAGGGCCAGAGGCACAGATACGCAGTATTTT.

The rearrangement uses TRBV19 and TRBJ2-3; 9 nucleotides agree with TRBD2. This CDR3 has 16 residues. Germline CDR1 is LNHDA and CDR2 is SQIVND (reference sequence). The ends lost 5 bases at V and 6 bases at J; junction bases unmatched: 12. This CDR3 reads CASSSAGLAPRDTQYF. DNA of the CDR3: TGTGCCAGTAGTTCCGCGGGACTAGCTCCCAGGGATACGCAGTATTTT.

The J gene is TRBJ2-1, the V gene TRBV7-9; 14 bases are shared with TRBD2. The CDR3 runs 16 residues. Germline V CDR1 and CDR2: SEHNR, FQNEAQ (reference sequence). Trimming cost V 1 base and J 7 bases; bases outside gene matches: 3. The CDR3 spells CASSLEGLAGENEQFF. CDR3 bases: TGTGCCAGCAGCTTAGAGGGACTAGCGGGAGAGAATGAGCAGTTCTTC.

The V gene is TRBV11-2, the J gene TRBJ1-4; 7 bases are shared with TRBD1. CDR3 length equals 17 residues. V was pared by 4 bases and J by 7 bases, with 15 bases of the junction left unmatched. The germline V gene has CDR1 SGHAT and CDR2 FQNNGV. The CDR3 loop reads CASSSRQGWELGEKLFF. The DNA for the CDR3 is TGTGCCAGCAGCTCCAGACAGGGTTGGGAGTTGGGTGAAAAACTGTTTTTT.

V gene TRBV6-5 combines with J gene TRBJ1-5, with unresolved D. V was pared by 5 bases and J by 1 base, with 6 bases between. The CDR3 covers 13 residues. CDR1 MNHEY and CDR2 SVGAGI come from the germline V gene. CDR3 sequence: CASSSRSNQPQHF. CDR3 nucleotides: TGTGCCAGCAGTAGCAGGAGCAATCAGCCCCAGCATTTT.

The chain couples TRBV15 to TRBJ1-1, with 8 positions matching TRBD1. Germline CDR1 and CDR2: LNHNV and YYDKDF (reference sequence). This CDR3 region has 15 residues. Unmatched junction bases numbered 5, after V lost 5 bases and J lost 0 bases. The CDR3 DNA reads TGTGCCACCAGCGCCAACAGGGGGATGAACACTGAAGCTTTCTTT. This sequence encodes CATSANRGMNTEAFF.

This clone was seen a handful of times. The CDR3 nucleotides read TGTGCCAGCAGCTTCAGGGGAACAACTAATGAAAAACTGTTTTTT. This encodes CASSFRGTTNEKLFF. The rearrangement joins TRBV7-2 to TRBJ1-4, with D tentatively TRBD1 (6 bases). The V end was cut by 3 bases, the J end by 0 bases, with 8 bases between. This CDR3 is built from 15 residues. CDR1 and CDR2 from the germline V gene are SGHTA and FQGNSA.

V usage is TRBV28 and J usage is TRBJ1-2, with D possibly being TRBD1 (6 bases). V shed 1 base and J shed 4 bases, with 13 bases lying between them. This CDR3 contains 15 residues. Germline-derived CDR1 and CDR2 are MDHEN and SYDVKM. The CDR3 coding sequence is TGTGCCAGCAGTTTATTAGTCACCAGGGGCTATGGCTACACCTTC. It codes for CASSLLVTRGYGYTF.

The CDR3 DNA sequence: TGTGCCAGCAGCAAAGGGTACGGGATCACTGAAGCTTTCTTT. Protein: CASSKGYGITEAFF. V gene TRBV7-9 combines with J gene TRBJ1-1; D gene ambiguous. CDR3 length equals 14 residues. Germline CDR1 SEHNR, CDR2 FQNEAQ (reference sequence). Trimming left V 5 bases short and J 4 bases short, with 14 bases between.

V is TRBV5-1 and J is TRBJ2-1; tentative D call: TRBD2 (5 bases). V was shortened by 2 bases and J by 8 bases, with 14 bases between the two germline ends. The CDR3 contains 14 residues. CDR1 and CDR2 from the germline V gene are SGHRS and YFSETQ. As DNA, the CDR3 is TGCGCCAGCAGCTTCGGCTATATGGAGGATGAGCAGTTCTTC. This translates into CASSFGYMEDEQFF.

The chain joins TRBV7-2 to TRBJ2-1, with 8 bases aligning to TRBD2. This CDR3 contains 15 residues. Per the germline V gene, CDR1 is SGHTA and CDR2 is FQGNSA. V dropped 6 bases and J dropped 7; count of bases not matched to a gene: 11. The CDR3 protein is CASRGAGASGNEQFF. The CDR3 nucleotides are TGTGCCAGCAGAGGAGCGGGAGCCTCGGGAAATGAGCAGTTCTTC.

V and J are TRBV19 and TRBJ2-2, with 11 positions matching TRBD1. CDR1 and CDR2 (germline): LNHDA, SQIVND (reference sequence). The CDR3 extends over 15 amino acids. With 6 bases clipped from V and 6 bases from J, the junction kept 6 bases outside the gene matches. CDR3 DNA: TGTGCCAGTAGCCTCCGGGACAGGGGGTCCGGGGAGCTGTTTTTT. Its protein is CASSLRDRGSGELFF.

The chain combines TRBV5-5 with TRBJ1-1; D ambiguous. The CDR3 sequence is 13 residues long. CDR1 is SGHKS, CDR2 YYEKEE, per germline (reference sequence). The V end lost 2 bases, the J end lost 7 bases, and 12 bases lay between the germline ends. The CDR3 region is CASSFWVSVEAFF. The CDR3 region has the DNA TGTGCCAGCAGCTTTTGGGTTAGCGTTGAAGCTTTCTTT.

This chain links TRBV27 with TRBJ1-1, with unresolved D. This CDR3 region has 14 residues. Germline assignment: CDR1 MNHEY and CDR2 SMNVEV (reference sequence). The V and J ends lost 2 bases and 1 base respectively, with 8 bases between them. CDR3 sequence reads: CASSLSERNTEAFF. CDR3 sequence (DNA): TGTGCCAGCAGTTTAAGCGAGAGGAACACTGAAGCTTTCTTT.

J is TRBJ2-1 and V is TRBV11-3; 8 bases are a match to TRBD2. The V gene's germline CDR1 is SGHNT and CDR2 YENEEA. The CDR3 is 14 amino acids. V was clipped by 4 bases and J by 10 bases; unmatched bases: 9. The CDR3: CASSSGTSGREQFF. The CDR3 coding sequence is TGTGCCAGCAGCTCGGGTACTAGCGGTCGAGAGCAGTTCTTC. The full variable domain, in which reference TRBV11-3 and TRBJ2-1 provide the parts outside the CDR3, is EAGVVQSPRYKIIEKKQPVAFWCNPISGHNTLYWYLQNLGQGPELLIRYENEEAVDDSQLPKDRFSAERLKGVDSTLKIQPAELGDSAVYLCASSSGTSGREQFFGPGTRLTVL.

V is TRBV6-5 and J is TRBJ1-1, with a tentative D call TRBD1 (5 bases). V lost 10 bases and J 1 base, leaving 13 bases between the germline ends. CDR1 and CDR2 (germline): MNHEY, SVGAGI. The CDR3 loop spans 13 amino acids. This CDR3 is CATKNRRNTEAFF. The DNA for the CDR3 is TGTGCCACCAAAAACAGGAGGAACACTGAAGCTTTCTTT.

The chain has TRBV5-1 and TRBJ2-1, with D possibly being TRBD2 (6 bases). The CDR3 has 15 amino acids. From germline, CDR1 is SGHRS and CDR2 YFSETQ. Trimming removed 1 base from V and 3 bases from J, with 11 bases in between. The CDR3: CASSLRYGSYNEQFF. The CDR3, as DNA: TGCGCCAGCAGCTTGAGATACGGGAGCTACAATGAGCAGTTCTTC.

The V gene is TRBV19, the J gene TRBJ1-4, with 9 bases lining up with TRBD1. This CDR3 has 15 residues. V lost 2 bases to trimming and J lost 6 bases; unmatched junction nucleotides: 4. Germline CDR1 is LNHDA and CDR2 is SQIVND (reference sequence). The CDR3 is CASSILGQGHEKLFF. Written as DNA, the CDR3 is TGTGCCAGTAGTATACTGGGACAGGGTCATGAAAAACTGTTTTTT.

J is TRBJ2-6 and V is TRBV11-2; D might be TRBD2 (6 bases). The V end lost 6 bases, the J end lost 0 bases, and 12 bases lay between the germline ends. Looked up from germline, CDR1 is SGHAT and CDR2 is FQNNGV. The CDR3 totals 16 residues. CDR3 protein: CASSPPGSSGANVLTF. The DNA for the CDR3 is TGTGCCAGCAGTCCTCCCGGGAGCTCTGGGGCCAACGTCCTGACTTTC.

On this clone itself: In the same sample, other DNA sequences code for this CDR3. V and J are TRBV5-4 and TRBJ2-2; possible D gene TRBD2, 6 bases. Trimming removed 2 bases at V and 4 bases at J, with 12 bases between. The germline V gene has CDR1 SGHNT and CDR2 YYREEE (reference sequence). This CDR3 is 15 amino acids long. CDR3 region: CASSLGQGGTGELFF. CDR3 DNA sequence: TGTGCCAGCAGCTTAGGTCAGGGAGGCACCGGGGAGCTGTTTTTT.

The rearrangement joins TRBV29-1 to TRBJ2-1; 7 bases are shared with TRBD1. The germline V gene has CDR1 SQVTM and CDR2 ANQGSEA. The V and J ends lost 4 bases and 8 bases, in that order; junction bases with no gene match: 11. This CDR3 region has 14 residues. CDR3 nucleotides: TGCAGCGTTGGCCTTACAGGGGTTGCCGATGAGCAGTTCTTC. Protein: CSVGLTGVADEQFF.

The V call is TRBV3-1 (or the pseudogene TRBV3-2), the J call TRBJ2-4; D is undetermined. The CDR3 consists of 17 residues. The V end was cut by 0 bases, the J end by 0 bases, with 12 bases between. Germline CDR1 and CDR2: LGHDT and YNNKEL (reference sequence). Written as DNA, the CDR3 is TGTGCCAGCAGCCAAGATAGAGGCCTCTTAGCCAAAAACATTCAGTACTTC. Its protein is CASSQDRGLLAKNIQYF.

This rearrangement joins TRBV12-3 or TRBV12-4 to TRBJ1-5; TRBD1 might be the D (5 bases). The CDR3 has 13 amino acids. The V gene lost 4 bases and the J gene lost 5 bases, with 9 bases spanning the gap. The CDR3 sequence is CASSWTTDQPQHF. CDR3 DNA: TGTGCCAGCAGTTGGACAACGGATCAGCCCCAGCATTTT.

This chain connects TRBV27 to TRBJ2-7, with 9 bases lining up with TRBD1. The ends lost 0 bases at V and 3 bases at J; junction bases unmatched: 12. Germline assignment: CDR1 MNHEY and CDR2 SMNVEV (reference sequence). The CDR3 is 18 residues long. The CDR3: CASSLSRMRDRDHYEQYF. The DNA for the CDR3 is TGTGCCAGCAGTTTATCAAGGATGAGGGACAGGGATCACTACGAGCAGTACTTC.

The chain carries TRBV5-6 and TRBJ1-2; D not resolved. Trimming pared 4 bases from V and 3 bases from J, leaving 13 bases between. Germline V CDR1 and CDR2: SGHDT, YYEEEE. The CDR3 spans 14 residues. CDR3 region: CASSRGSDYYGYTF. In DNA form, the CDR3 reads TGTGCCAGCAGCCGAGGGTCGGACTACTATGGCTACACCTTC.

The genes are TRBV2 and TRBJ2-2; the D gene is possibly TRBD1 (6 bases). V was trimmed by 8 bases and J by 2 bases, leaving 12 bases between them. Per germline, CDR1 SNHLY and CDR2 FYNNEI. CDR3 length equals 14 residues. CDR3 amino acids: CASRGQINTGELFF. Written as DNA, the CDR3 is TGTGCCAGCCGAGGACAGATTAACACCGGGGAGCTGTTTTTT.

CDR3 DNA sequence: TGTGCCAGCATGGAGGCCTACCAAGAGACCCAGTACTTC. It specifies CASMEAYQETQYF. The chain is built from TRBV11-2 and TRBJ2-5; TRBD2 is a possible D gene (5 bases). CDR1 and CDR2 (germline): SGHAT, FQNNGV. Between the trimmed V and J ends, which lost 7 bases and 0 bases, there was a span of 9 bases. This CDR3 comprises 13 residues.

V and J are TRBV5-4 and TRBJ1-2; possible D gene TRBD1, 6 bases. Trimming removed 4 bases at V and 2 bases at J, with 12 bases between. Germline CDR1 reads SGHNT; CDR2 reads YYREEE (reference sequence). CDR3 length: 14 residues. The CDR3 here is CASSLDSKNYGYTF. CDR3 nucleotide sequence: TGTGCCAGCAGCCTGGACAGTAAAAACTATGGCTACACCTTC.

This clone occurred once. The chain employs TRBV6-6 and TRBJ2-1, with TRBD1 identical over 9 bases. V lost 7 bases and J lost 0; bases outside the gene matches: 7. This CDR3 contains 16 residues. The germline CDR1 and CDR2 sequences are MNHNY and SVGAGI (reference sequence). CDR3 in DNA: TGTGCCAGCACCCGACTGACAGGGGGCTCCTACAATGAGCAGTTCTTC. Translating gives CASTRLTGGSYNEQFF.

The CDR3 DNA sequence: TGTGCCAGCTCACCAGGCGGGAGCTTCGCCGGGGAGCTGTTTTTT. Residues: CASSPGGSFAGELFF. The rearrangement links TRBV18 to TRBJ2-2; 7 bases match TRBD2. Looked up from germline, CDR1 is KGHSH and CDR2 is LQKENI. V shed 2 bases and J 6 bases; nucleotides not matched to a gene: 6. This CDR3 has 15 residues.